The rows below give T cell receptor beta chains drawn from one sample of a study of blood T cell repertoires in COVID-19. Assay: immunoSEQ multiplex PCR; the TCRdb copy retains only in-frame clones and omits some. The sample includes 290,000 or so clones, 75% to 95% seen only once; the top ten take around 1.1%. Input material: PBMCs or T cells enriched from blood (not recorded which). These receptors were obtained from a woman in her twenties or thirties who had recovered from COVID-19. Both conserved end residues are part of each CDR3. D genes are given only for firm matches. Clone size is stated in some rows and not others, as once, few, many or a class when expanded.

abundance,v_gene,d_gene,j_gene,CDR3aa,CDR3nt
once,TRBV11-2,NA,TRBJ1-1,CASSLVAGAEAFF,TGTGCCAGCAGCTTAGTAGCGGGAGCGGAAGCTTTCTTT
few,TRBV5-8,NA,TRBJ1-2,CASSLAGLHGALGGYTF,TGTGCCAGCAGCTTGGCCGGCTTACATGGGGCGTTGGGTGGCTACACCTTC
NA,TRBV6-5,NA,TRBJ2-2,CASGSSGNTGELFF,TGTGCCAGCGGTTCCTCCGGGAACACCGGGGAGCTGTTTTTT
NA,TRBV5-1,NA,TRBJ1-4,CASSLSPINEKLFF,TGCGCCAGCAGCTTGAGCCCCATTAATGAAAAACTGTTTTTT
NA,TRBV6-5,NA,TRBJ1-1,CASSSRQASTEAFF,TGTGCCAGCAGTTCGAGACAGGCGAGCACTGAAGCTTTCTTT
NA,TRBV15,TRBD1,TRBJ1-2,CATSLGTGYWYGYTF,TGTGCCACCAGCCTCGGGACAGGTTATTGGTATGGCTACACCTTC
NA,TRBV9,TRBD2,TRBJ2-7,CASSGGLAEYEQYF,TGTGCCAGCAGCGGAGGACTAGCGGAATACGAGCAGTACTTC
NA,TRBV4-1,TRBD2,TRBJ2-1,CASSQGTSGRSSYNEQFF,TGCGCCAGCAGCCAAGGAACTAGCGGGCGAAGCTCCTACAATGAGCAGTTCTTC
NA,TRBV7-2,TRBD1,TRBJ2-2,CASSFGTGGTGELFF,TGTGCCAGCAGCTTCGGGACAGGGGGCACCGGGGAGCTGTTTTTT
NA,TRBV14,TRBD2,TRBJ2-1,CASSQGGRAYNEQFF,TGTGCCAGCAGCCAAGGGGGGAGGGCCTACAATGAGCAGTTCTTC
NA,TRBV15,TRBD2,TRBJ2-7,CATSREILSGKYEQYF,TGTGCCACCAGCAGAGAAATATTGAGCGGGAAGTACGAGCAGTACTTC
NA,TRBV5-6,NA,TRBJ1-4,CASSLLAVEEKLFF,TGTGCCAGCAGCTTGCTGGCAGTCGAAGAAAAACTGTTTTTT
NA,TRBV3-1/TRBV3-2,TRBD2,TRBJ2-1,CASSQGNSGSAYNEQFF,TGTGCCAGCAGCCAAGGAAATAGCGGGAGCGCCTACAATGAGCAGTTCTTC
NA,TRBV5-1,NA,TRBJ2-1,CASQSAGPRAQSSYNEQFF,TGCGCCAGCCAGAGTGCGGGGCCTCGGGCTCAGAGCTCCTACAATGAGCAGTTCTTC
NA,TRBV7-3,TRBD1,TRBJ2-2,CASSQTGGGTGELFF,TGTGCCAGCAGCCAGACAGGGGGCGGAACCGGGGAGCTGTTTTTT
NA,TRBV1,NA,TRBJ2-1,CTSSHASGSAEQFF,TGCACCAGCAGCCATGCTAGCGGGAGTGCTGAGCAGTTCTTC
NA,TRBV7-2,NA,TRBJ2-1,CASSPNRDSLEYLNEQFF,TGTGCCAGCAGCCCGAATAGAGACAGCCTTGAATATCTCAATGAGCAGTTCTTC
NA,TRBV28,NA,TRBJ2-6,CASIGQFSGANVLTF,TGTGCCAGCATTGGACAGTTCTCTGGGGCCAACGTCCTGACTTTC
NA,TRBV25-1,TRBD1,TRBJ1-1,CASSEPGQGYTEAFF,TGTGCCAGCAGTGAACCCGGACAGGGCTACACTGAAGCTTTCTTT
NA,TRBV7-2,TRBD2,TRBJ2-2,CASSLVGGRAANTGELFF,TGTGCCAGCAGCTTAGTTGGCGGGAGGGCTGCGAACACCGGGGAGCTGTTTTTT
NA,TRBV3-1/TRBV3-2,NA,TRBJ1-4,CASSQVSFRDNNEKLFF,TGTGCCAGCAGCCAAGTAAGCTTTCGGGACAATAATGAAAAACTGTTTTTT
NA,TRBV18,TRBD1,TRBJ1-4,CASSPNRRQGREKLFF,TGTGCCAGCTCACCAAATAGGAGACAGGGTCGGGAAAAACTGTTTTTT
NA,TRBV28,TRBD1,TRBJ2-7,CASSPTGVRYEQYF,TGTGCCAGCAGTCCAACAGGGGTTCGCTACGAGCAGTACTTC
NA,TRBV24-1,NA,TRBJ2-3,CATSDTLQRTSTDTQYF,TGTGCCACCAGTGATACGTTGCAGCGAACTAGCACAGATACGCAGTATTTT
NA,TRBV5-6,NA,TRBJ1-2,CASSLVRDDGYTF,TGTGCCAGCAGCTTGGTCAGGGATGATGGCTACACCTTC
NA,TRBV7-9,NA,TRBJ1-2,CASSTEGHCTF,TGTGCCAGCAGTACCGAGGGACACTGCACCTTC
NA,TRBV12-3/TRBV12-4,NA,TRBJ2-7,CASSQVQGYEQYF,TGTGCCAGCAGCCAAGTACAGGGCTACGAGCAGTACTTC
NA,TRBV19,TRBD1,TRBJ1-1,CASSTHRGNTEAFF,TGTGCCAGTAGTACACACAGGGGGAACACTGAAGCTTTCTTT
NA,TRBV18,TRBD2,TRBJ2-7,CASSPPSGDYEQYF,TGTGCCAGCTCACCGCCTAGCGGGGACTACGAGCAGTACTTC
NA,TRBV18,NA,TRBJ2-1,CASSPPSRVNNEQFF,TGTGCCAGCTCACCACCCTCCAGGGTAAACAATGAGCAGTTCTTC
NA,TRBV19,NA,TRBJ2-5,CASSQASRGQETQYF,TGTGCCAGTAGTCAAGCTAGCAGGGGCCAAGAGACCCAGTACTTC
NA,TRBV28,TRBD2,TRBJ2-1,CASSGGWKPGLAPQHEQFF,TGTGCCAGCAGTGGGGGGTGGAAACCGGGACTAGCGCCCCAGCATGAGCAGTTCTTC
NA,TRBV11-1,TRBD1,TRBJ2-3,CASSFTGTGSDTQYF,TGTGCCAGCAGCTTTACCGGGACAGGGTCAGATACGCAGTATTTT
few,TRBV30,NA,TRBJ2-2,CAWSVLSTGELFF,TGTGCCTGGAGTGTACTGAGCACCGGGGAGCTGTTTTTT
once,TRBV19,NA,TRBJ2-2,CASTRGNTGELFF,TGTGCCAGTACCAGGGGAAACACCGGGGAGCTGTTTTTT
NA,TRBV4-1,NA,TRBJ2-3,CASSQEGVDTQYF,TGCGCCAGCAGCCAAGAAGGGGTGGATACGCAGTATTTT
NA,TRBV11-2,TRBD1,TRBJ1-5,CASSFGTGNQPQHF,TGTGCCAGCAGCTTTGGGACAGGGAATCAGCCCCAGCATTTT
NA,TRBV5-6,NA,TRBJ2-5,CASSLVGAHQETQYF,TGTGCCAGCAGCTTGGTGGGGGCCCACCAAGAGACCCAGTACTTC
NA,TRBV2,NA,TRBJ2-1,CASSERDFTSNEQFF,TGTGCCAGCAGTGAGAGGGACTTCACTTCCAATGAGCAGTTCTTC